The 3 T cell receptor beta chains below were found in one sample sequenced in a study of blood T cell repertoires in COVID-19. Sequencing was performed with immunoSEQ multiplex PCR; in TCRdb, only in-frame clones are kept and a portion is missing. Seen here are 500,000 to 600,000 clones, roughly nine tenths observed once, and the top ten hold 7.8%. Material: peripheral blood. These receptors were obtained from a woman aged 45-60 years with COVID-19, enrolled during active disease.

The CDR3 sequence: CASSYSAGSNQPQHF. As DNA, the CDR3 is TGTGCCAGCAGTTACTCAGCCGGGAGCAATCAGCCCCAGCATTTT. The chain carries TRBV6-5 and TRBJ1-5; no definite D call. The V gene lost 0 bases and the J gene lost 1 base, with 7 bases spanning the gap. Germline assignment: CDR1 MNHEY and CDR2 SVGAGI. The CDR3 extends over 15 amino acids.

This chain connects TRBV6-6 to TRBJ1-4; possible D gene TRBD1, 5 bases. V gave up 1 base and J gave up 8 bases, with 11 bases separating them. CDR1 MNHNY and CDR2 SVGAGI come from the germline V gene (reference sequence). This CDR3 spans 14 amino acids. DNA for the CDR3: TGTGCCAGCAGTTACTGGCGGGACGGGGAAAAACTGTTTTTT. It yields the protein CASSYWRDGEKLFF.

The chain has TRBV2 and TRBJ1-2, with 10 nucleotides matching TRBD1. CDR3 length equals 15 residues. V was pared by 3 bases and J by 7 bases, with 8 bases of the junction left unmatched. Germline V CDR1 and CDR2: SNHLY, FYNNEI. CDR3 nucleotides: TGTGCCAGCAGTGATTCTAGACAGGGGGCTAGTGGCTACACCTTC. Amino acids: CASSDSRQGASGYTF.